This note documents a single T cell receptor (beta chain) sequence. Its antigen is unidentified. The assay was immunoSEQ multiplex PCR, and TCRdb's table has in-frame clones only and misses some. The sample contains some 39,000 clones, roughly 81% of which appear only once. The entry originates in a study of PD-L1 blockade in urothelial cancer. With 4 bases removed from V and 4 bases from J, the gap between germline ends came to 13 bases. This CDR3 spans 14 amino acids. The germline gives CDR1 SGHTA, CDR2 FQGNSA. Specified time point: peripheral blood 6 weeks after treatment start. General observations from the study: Durable benefit was linked to greater 3-week expansion of tumor-associated blood clones.

This material consisted of PBMCs, taken around atezolizumab (anti-PD-L1) treatment. The chain combines TRBV7-2 with TRBJ1-1; D ambiguous. This sequence was found in a man between 65 and 79 years old with urothelial cancer. The CDR3 is CASSSVPEGTEAFF. CDR3 coding DNA: TGTGCCAGCAGCTCCGTCCCGGAGGGCACTGAAGCTTTCTTT.